This T cell receptor (beta chain) is from a study of T-cell memory formation after mild COVID-19. TCRdb analysed the 5' RACE reads with MiXCR anew, one entry per CDR3 protein. Counted here are fewer than 500,000 distinct CDR3 sequences, roughly 23% occurring once; the ten biggest clones make up about 12%. V gave up 6 bases and J gave up 1 base, with 5 bases separating them. This CDR3 has 12 amino acids. Germline CDR1 reads ENHRY; CDR2 reads SYGVKD. The specimen was PBMCs or a T cell subset sorted from them (not recorded which). This sequence joins TRBV10-3 and TRBJ2-3; D unresolved. The TCR originated in an adult woman who had mild COVID-19 (a few samples of this study predate the infection). Cell type and time point are not known. CDR3 sequence: CAISRGTDTQYF. The CDR3, as DNA: TGTGCCATCAGCCGCGGCACAGATACGCAGTATTTT.